This T cell receptor (beta chain) was observed in a study of blood T cell repertoires in COVID-19. About the research overall: Acute and convalescent COVID-19 specimens originated in the United States, Italy and Spain. PBMCs, B-cell-depleted T cells, or T cells were the source of the cDNA or gDNA that made up the material.

Enrollment of patients from Seattle took place during active infection, with longitudinal follow-up. Original data processing: Amplified reference gene primers provided the basis for estimating nucleated cell counts. Method: immunoSEQ multiplex PCR; TCRdb's copy keeps in-frame clones and lacks some. That table is the source of V, J and clone size, and D and trimming were worked out from the DNA. This sample yields 100,000 to 150,000 clones, of which around 90% are seen a single time; around 2% belongs to the top ten. Notes on this clone: Additional DNA sequences in this sample encode the identical CDR3.

Germline V gene sequence: CDR1 LGHNA, CDR2 YNFKEQ. V shed 0 bases, J shed 5 bases, and the junction held 6 bases outside the gene matches. CDR3 length: 16 amino acids. The V call is TRBV4-2, the J call TRBJ2-5, with TRBD2 identical over 10 bases. Sample: peripheral blood. The receptor was derived from a middle-aged man with COVID-19, enrolled during active disease. In DNA form, the CDR3 reads TGTGCCAGCAGCCAAGAAAGCGGGAGGGCCTGGGAGACCCAGTACTTC. Amino acids: CASSQESGRAWETQYF.